The clone carrying this T cell receptor beta chain was found once. No antigen is known for it. The data were taken from a study of cytomegalovirus exposure and HLA in healthy donors. The study's findings and limits: Later analysis indicated greater clonal expansion among HLA-associated TCR beta chains than among equally common other chains. Roughly uniform sequencing depth across donors was assumed, possibly incorrectly.

PCR amplification relied on 60 Vbeta primers (plus 13 Jbeta primers). Sequencing used immunoSEQ multiplex PCR; TCRdb keeps in-frame clones, though not all of them. The sample lists some 130,000 clones, roughly 79% occurring once. Nominally healthy donors provided the samples, though records likely missed some immune exposures. The receptor comes from a woman under 30 in good health and CMV-seronegative. Material: PBMCs.

This chain's CDR3 is CAVEAGAGANVLTF. DNA of the CDR3: TGTGCCGTGGAAGCGGGAGCCGGGGCCAACGTCCTGACTTTC. J is TRBJ2-6 and V is TRBV7-8, with TRBD2 matching 8 bases. Looked up from germline, CDR1 is SGHVS and CDR2 is FQNEAQ. V was clipped by 11 bases and J by 4 bases; unmatched bases: 7. The CDR3 consists of 14 residues.